The clone carrying this T cell receptor (beta chain) was seen repeatedly, ten times or more. Its antigen is not identified. Each CDR3 protein is one row after TCRdb ran MiXCR on the 5' RACE reads. The sample lists fewer than 400,000 distinct CDR3 sequences, roughly 8% occurring once. This sample stems from a study of CD8 T cells in ankylosing spondylitis. The CDR3 spans 16 residues. Unmatched junction bases numbered 9, after V lost 5 bases and J lost 0 bases. Germline-derived CDR1 and CDR2 are SEHNR and FQNEAQ (reference sequence). Study conclusions and caveats: Characteristic of ankylosing spondylitis blood, it appeared, was a TCR beta motif comprising 7 to 9 highly homologous variants. Researchers report that disease-linked clones proved CD8+ and relatively rare in peripheral blood. Earlier studies detected some motif variants in reactive arthritis synovial fluid and blood.

This sequence was found in a male donor with ankylosing spondylitis. The genes are TRBV7-9 and TRBJ2-7, with 8 bases fitting TRBD1. Sequencing used blood, either unsorted or a sorted T cell fraction (not recorded which). The CDR3 DNA reads TGTGCCAGCAGCCATACCGGGACAGGAGACTCCTACGAGCAGTACTTC. It is translated as CASSHTGTGDSYEQYF.